This passage covers 14 T cell receptor beta chains from one sample sequenced in a study of T cells in Graves' hyperthyroidism and ophthalmopathy. Authors of the study amplified TCR beta CDR3 regions from RNA transcripts. The TCR CDR3 was amplified in a first-round RT-PCR using the HTBI primer set. TCRdb processed the multiplex PCR reads anew with MiXCR; each CDR3 protein has one entry. The sample includes about 320,000 distinct CDR3 sequences, around 17% seen only once; the top ten take roughly 33%. Sequencing used blood. The receptors here all came from a man younger than 45 with Graves' hyperthyroidism.

This clonotype was seen at least ten times. The chain has TRBV30 and TRBJ2-2; D may be TRBD2 (5 bases). Looked up from germline, CDR1 is GTSNPN and CDR2 is SVGIG (reference sequence). Trimming took 2 bases from V and 7 from J, leaving 14 bases between them. The CDR3 spans 14 residues. The CDR3 bases are TGTGCCTGGAGTAGACCACGCGGGTTCGGGGAGCTGTTTTTT. This codes for CAWSRPRGFGELFF. Together with reference TRBV30 and TRBJ2-2, the CDR3 gives the full variable domain: SQTIHQWPATLVQPVGSPLSLECTVEGTSNPNLYWYRQAAGRGLQLLFYSVGIGQISSEVPQNLSASRPQDRQFILSSKKLLLSDSGFYLCAWSRPRGFGELFFGEGSRLTVL.

This chain links TRBV7-3 with TRBJ2-2; D is possibly TRBD1 (6 bases). The CDR3 spans 15 residues. Trimming cost V 4 bases and J 7 bases, with 16 bases left between them. Germline V gives CDR1 SGHTA, CDR2 FQGTGA. In nucleotides, the CDR3 is TGTGCCAGCAGCTCCACGACAGGTTGGGTCGGGGAGCTGTTTTTT. Its translation: CASSSTTGWVGELFF.

This clonotype was picked up many times. The chain links TRBV10-3 to TRBJ2-1, with D uncertain. The CDR3 runs to 12 residues. V lost 2 bases and J 10 bases, leaving 9 bases between the germline ends. Germline V gene sequence: CDR1 ENHRY, CDR2 SYGVKD. DNA of the CDR3: TGTGCCATCAGTGAGGAGCCCACCGAGCAGTTCTTC. It specifies CAISEEPTEQFF.

This clonotype was observed many times. The chain links TRBV10-3 to TRBJ1-1, with 9 bases identical to TRBD1. V lost 4 bases, J lost 0 bases, and 6 bases stayed unmatched. The CDR3 totals 16 residues. Per the germline V gene, CDR1 is ENHRY and CDR2 is SYGVKD. CDR3 bases: TGTGCCATCAGTGGGGGGACAGGGCTATTGAACACTGAAGCTTTCTTT. This translates into CAISGGTGLLNTEAFF.

This clonotype was detected ten times or more. This chain joins TRBV10-3 and TRBJ1-1; D ambiguous. This CDR3 is built from 12 residues. V lost 8 bases and J lost 2, with 9 bases in between. Looked up from germline, CDR1 is ENHRY and CDR2 is SYGVKD. CDR3 amino acids: CAILDGNTEAFF. The CDR3 DNA follows: TGTGCCATCCTGGACGGTAACACTGAAGCTTTCTTT.

This clonotype was observed at least ten times. The chain has TRBV19 and TRBJ1-4; possible D gene TRBD1, 6 bases. V was clipped by 3 bases and J by 8 bases, with 10 bases between them. CDR1 is LNHDA, CDR2 SQIVND, per germline (reference sequence). The CDR3 contains 13 residues. The CDR3 DNA reads as TGTGCCAGTAGTATCACAGGGAAGGAAAAACTGTTTTTT. Translating gives CASSITGKEKLFF. The full variable domain, in which reference TRBV19 and TRBJ1-4 provide the parts outside the CDR3, is DGGITQSPKYLFRKEGQNVTLSCEQNLNHDAMYWYRQDPGQGLRLIYYSQIVNDFQKGDIAEGYSVSREKKESFPLTVTSAQKNPTAFYLCASSITGKEKLFFGSGTQLSVL.

This clonotype occurred many times. The chain employs TRBV6-1 and TRBJ1-1; TRBD1 agrees at 9 bases. Per germline, CDR1 MNHNS and CDR2 SASEGT. V gave up 6 bases and J gave up 5 bases; unmatched junction bases: 1. This CDR3 has 12 residues. This CDR3 is CASSGQGTEAFF. The CDR3, as DNA: TGTGCCAGCAGCGGACAGGGGACTGAAGCTTTCTTT.

This clonotype was recorded at least ten times. The chain is built from TRBV7-9 and TRBJ2-1, with TRBD1 identical over 9 bases. Germline CDR1 reads SEHNR; CDR2 reads FQNEAQ (reference sequence). V lost 5 bases and J lost 8; bases outside the gene matches: 7. The CDR3 consists of 14 residues. This CDR3 is CASSPGQGRHEQFF. CDR3 sequence (DNA): TGTGCCAGCAGCCCGGGACAGGGTCGTCATGAGCAGTTCTTC. Supplemented by reference TRBV7-9 and TRBJ2-1, the full variable domain reads DTGVSQNPRHKITKRGQNVTFRCDPISEHNRLYWYRQTLGQGPEFLTYFQNEAQLEKSRLLSDRFSAERPKGSFSTLEIQRTEQGDSAMYLCASSPGQGRHEQFFGPGTRLTVL.

This clonotype was detected many times. This chain uses TRBV20-1 with TRBJ2-1; no clear D gene. The CDR3 consists of 13 residues. The germline V and J ends were trimmed by 2 bases and 7 bases, with 12 bases remaining between them. CDR1 DFQATT and CDR2 SNEGSKA come from the germline V gene (reference sequence). CDR3 DNA sequence: TGCAGTGCTAGACCCCCCCCGGCGAATGAGCAGTTCTTC. Its translation is CSARPPPANEQFF.

This clonotype was recorded at least ten times. V is TRBV28 and J is TRBJ1-5; a possible D gene is TRBD1 (5 bases). The CDR3 consists of 17 residues. The V gene lost 5 bases and the J gene lost 9 bases, with 26 bases spanning the gap. In germline, CDR1 is MDHEN, CDR2 SYDVKM. The CDR3 region is CASSPPQGLIGPSPQHF. The CDR3 bases are TGTGCCAGCAGTCCGCCCCAGGGACTGATTGGGCCATCGCCCCAGCATTTT.

This clonotype appeared many times. The chain recombines TRBV13 with TRBJ2-5; D may be TRBD2 (5 bases). The CDR3 runs 13 residues. The germline gives CDR1 PRHDT, CDR2 FYEKMQ (reference sequence). The V and J ends lost 3 bases and 0 bases respectively, with 5 bases between them. This CDR3 reads CASSLTNQETQYF. CDR3 nucleotide sequence: TGTGCCAGCAGCTTGACTAACCAAGAGACCCAGTACTTC.

To note about this clonotype: At one end, the junction sequence differs from germline, possibly due to a read error. The J gene is TRBJ1-4, the V gene TRBV5-1, with TRBD1 as a possible D gene (5 bases). Germline CDR1 is SGHRS and CDR2 is YFSETQ. The CDR3 is made up of 14 amino acids. CDR3 residues: CASSFYGGDEKLFF. CDR3 DNA: TGCGCCAGCAGCTTTTACGGGGGGGATGAAAAGCTGTTTTTT.

The CDR3 nucleotides read TGTGCCAGCGGCACAGGGTTGGGTGAAAAACTGTTTTTT. This sequence encodes CASGTGLGEKLFF. The chain joins TRBV7-6 to TRBJ1-4, with D possibly matching TRBD1 (6 bases). This CDR3 spans 13 amino acids. V was cut by 8 bases and J by 7 bases, with 14 bases left in between. Germline assignment: CDR1 SGHVS and CDR2 FNYEAQ.

This clonotype was seen more than once but under ten times. The chain joins TRBV19 to TRBJ1-1; 9 bases are a match to TRBD1. The CDR3 length is 13 residues. Trimming at V came to 3 bases and at J to 5 bases, leaving 1 base not matched to a gene. CDR1 is LNHDA, CDR2 SQIVND, per germline (reference sequence). CDR3 sequence: CASSMGTGTEAFF. The CDR3 nucleotides are TGTGCCAGTAGTATGGGGACAGGGACTGAAGCTTTCTTT. Combining the CDR3 with reference TRBV19 and TRBJ1-1 gives the whole variable domain DGGITQSPKYLFRKEGQNVTLSCEQNLNHDAMYWYRQDPGQGLRLIYYSQIVNDFQKGDIAEGYSVSREKKESFPLTVTSAQKNPTAFYLCASSMGTGTEAFFGQGTRLTVV.